This T cell receptor beta chain came from a study of blood T cell repertoires in COVID-19. Study context: Specimens from acute and convalescent COVID-19 originated in the United States, Italy and Spain. T cells, B-cell-depleted T cells, or PBMCs supplied cDNA or gDNA.

The germline gives CDR1 SGDLS, CDR2 YYNGEE. The V and J ends lost 1 base and 6 bases respectively, with 14 bases between them. The CDR3 sequence is 15 residues long. In the study's own analysis: Counts of nucleated cells, estimated from reference gene primer amplification, were obtained. The table came from immunoSEQ multiplex PCR; TCRdb's copy has only in-frame clones and leaves some out. V and J calls and clone size are given by that table; D and trimming were obtained from the DNA. Here the sample spans about 300,000 clones, around 87% being singletons. The sequenced material came from peripheral blood. The sequence derives from a middle-aged woman who had recovered from COVID-19. This chain joins TRBV9 and TRBJ1-5, with D unclear. In DNA, the CDR3 is TGTGCCAGCAGCGTATTTGGAGGGTTGGGTCAGCCCCAGCATTTT. Its translation: CASSVFGGLGQPQHF.